Below, one T cell receptor (beta chain) is given with its context. Its target is unknown. The sample comes from a study of cytomegalovirus exposure and HLA in healthy donors. Amplification used 60 Vbeta primers and 13 Jbeta primers. The data were produced by immunoSEQ multiplex PCR, yet TCRdb's version contains in-frame clones alone and is incomplete. This sample's table reports 60,000 or so clones. General study findings and limits: A later analysis linked a missense variant in DCLRE1C to the trimming of TCR beta V and J genes.

Donors were nominally healthy when sampled, though unrecorded immune exposures were likely. Sequencing was performed on PBMCs. The origin of this receptor is a woman in her late teens or twenties in good health and CMV-seronegative.

DNA for the CDR3: TGCGCCAGCAGCCAACGCGGACTTAATAATTCACCCCTCCACTTT. It specifies CASSQRGLNNSPLHF. The rearrangement uses TRBV4-1 and TRBJ1-6; D gene ambiguous. Germline assignment: CDR1 MGHRA and CDR2 YSYEKL. This CDR3 is 15 amino acids long. V lost 2 bases and J lost 5, with 10 bases in between.